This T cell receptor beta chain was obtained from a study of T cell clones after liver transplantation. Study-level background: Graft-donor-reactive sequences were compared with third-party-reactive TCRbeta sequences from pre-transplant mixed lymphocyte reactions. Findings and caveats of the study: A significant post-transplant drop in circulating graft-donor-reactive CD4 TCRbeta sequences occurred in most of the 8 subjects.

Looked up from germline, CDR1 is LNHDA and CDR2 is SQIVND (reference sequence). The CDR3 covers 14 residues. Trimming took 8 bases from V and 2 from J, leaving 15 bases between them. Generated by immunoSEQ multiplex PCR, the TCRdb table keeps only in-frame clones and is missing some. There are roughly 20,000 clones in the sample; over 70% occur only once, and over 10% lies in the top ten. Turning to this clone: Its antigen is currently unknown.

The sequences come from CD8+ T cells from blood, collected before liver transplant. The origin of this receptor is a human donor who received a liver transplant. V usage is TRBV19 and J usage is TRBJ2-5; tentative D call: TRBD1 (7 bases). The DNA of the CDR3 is TGTGCCAGTGGACGGCCAGGGGGGCAAGAGACCCAGTACTTC. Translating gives CASGRPGGQETQYF.